This TCR beta chain was captured by sequencing in a study of tumor-infiltrating lymphocytes in localized non-small cell lung cancer. Background on the study: Resected tumor was paired with non-adjacent uninvolved lung from the same patient. Study-wide results and limits: Only some patients had TCR sequencing, depending on available tissue.

This clone was found a few times. Its antigen is still unknown. Produced via immunoSEQ multiplex PCR; TCRdb's table is partial and in-frame only. Of 4,500 to 6,000 clones listed, less than 75% are singletons. This clonotype was obtained from a human donor with non-small cell lung cancer. The source material was lung tumor tissue.

CDR3 nucleotide sequence: TGTGCCAGCAGCCCCGGGACTGCTCGTACTGAAGCTTTCTTT. Protein sequence: CASSPGTARTEAFF. The chain uses TRBV2 and TRBJ1-1, with TRBD1 as a possible D gene (5 bases). V gave up 6 bases and J gave up 5 bases, with 16 bases separating them. This CDR3 region has 14 residues. The germline V gene encodes CDR1 SNHLY and CDR2 FYNNEI.